Here is one T cell receptor (beta chain) with its context. Libraries of TCR beta were made from about 1.8 micrograms of genomic DNA that came from cryopreserved PBMCs. This record comes from a study of cytotoxic CD8 clonotypes in ibrutinib-treated CLL. As for the study in general: Responses: roughly 25 partial, 2 complete; after median around 70 months, about 15 stayed remitted, around twelve progressed.

Only in-frame clones appear in the TCRdb table, and some are missing; sequencing was by immunoSEQ multiplex PCR. The sample lists about 40,000 clones, 65% to 70% occurring once. Trimming took off 3 bases at V and 9 bases at J, with 12 bases between the two ends. The CDR3 extends over 13 amino acids. The germline CDR1 and CDR2 sequences are PRHDT and FYEKMQ (reference sequence). Source: PBMCs, taken at disease progression, from a patient treated with ibrutinib. The receptor was derived from a human donor with chronic lymphocytic leukemia. This rearrangement joins TRBV13 to TRBJ1-5; D ambiguous. The CDR3 loop is CASSLSGTRPQHF. The CDR3 bases are TGTGCCAGCAGCTTGTCGGGAACTCGGCCCCAGCATTTT.